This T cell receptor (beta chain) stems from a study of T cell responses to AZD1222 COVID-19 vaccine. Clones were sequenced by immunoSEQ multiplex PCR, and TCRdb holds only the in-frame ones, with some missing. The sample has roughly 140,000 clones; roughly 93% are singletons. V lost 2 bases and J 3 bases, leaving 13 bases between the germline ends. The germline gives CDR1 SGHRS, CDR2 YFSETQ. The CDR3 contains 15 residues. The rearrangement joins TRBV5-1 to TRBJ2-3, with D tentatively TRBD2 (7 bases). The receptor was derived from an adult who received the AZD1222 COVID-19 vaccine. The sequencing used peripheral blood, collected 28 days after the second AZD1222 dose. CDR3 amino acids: CASSFRGAGTDTQYF. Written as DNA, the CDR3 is TGCGCCAGCAGCTTCCGGGGGGCCGGGACAGATACGCAGTATTTT.